These 21 T cell receptor beta chains were sequenced from one sample in a study of graft-versus-host responses after intestinal transplantation. These receptors lack a known antigen. TCRdb's copy holds only in-frame clones and misses some; the assay was immunoSEQ multiplex PCR. The repertoire has roughly 90,000 clones, roughly nine tenths of them found once; the top ten carry around 0.3%. The starting material was unstimulated CD4+ T cells sorted from spleen or lymph node cells, obtained before transplant. These receptors originate from a human donor who was the organ donor for an intestinal transplant.

The gene calls are TRBV28 and TRBJ2-2; weak D call: TRBD2 (6 bases). Germline V gene lookup returns CDR1 MDHEN and CDR2 SYDVKM. The germline V and J ends were trimmed by 4 bases and 1 base, with 13 bases remaining between them. The CDR3 sequence is 16 residues long. The CDR3 sequence: CASSYSGGRNTGELFF. The DNA of the CDR3 is TGTGCCAGCAGTTACTCCGGAGGGAGGAACACCGGGGAGCTGTTTTTT.

The chain is built from TRBV4-1 and TRBJ2-4, with 16 bases that match TRBD2. Trimming took 4 bases from V and 0 from J; bases not matched to a gene: 3. There are 18 residues in the CDR3. Germline CDR1 and CDR2: MGHRA and YSYEKL. Written as DNA, the CDR3 is TGCGCCAGCAGCCCGGGACTAGCGGGGGGGCTAGCCAAAAACATTCAGTACTTC. It translates to CASSPGLAGGLAKNIQYF.

This chain joins TRBV9 and TRBJ2-3; a possible D gene is TRBD2 (6 bases). The CDR3 is made up of 14 amino acids. Looked up from germline, CDR1 is SGDLS and CDR2 is YYNGEE. Trimming shortened V by 4 bases and J by 3 bases, and 12 bases separated the two germline ends. Here the CDR3 DNA reads TGTGCCAGCAGCCTTGCACTAGCTACAGATACGCAGTATTTT. It is translated as CASSLALATDTQYF.

The gene calls are TRBV4-1 and TRBJ1-2; 9 nucleotides align to TRBD1. The CDR3 runs to 13 residues. Germline CDR1 reads MGHRA; CDR2 reads YSYEKL. The trim removed 5 bases at V and 7 bases at J, leaving 5 bases unmatched. The CDR3 reads CASSTGTGFGYTF. In nucleotides, the CDR3 is TGCGCCAGCAGCACCGGGACAGGGTTTGGCTACACCTTC.

The chain joins TRBV4-2 to TRBJ1-2; D might be TRBD1 (5 bases). The CDR3 runs 13 residues. CDR1 and CDR2 (germline): LGHNA, YNFKEQ. Trimming took off 0 bases at V and 3 bases at J, with 5 bases between the two ends. CDR3 DNA: TGTGCCAGCAGCCAAGACAGGGACTATGGCTACACCTTC. This codes for CASSQDRDYGYTF.

With respect to this clone: At one boundary the junction diverges from the germline segment, which might be a read error. CDR3 sequence: CASSDSNGGDYGYTF. As DNA, the CDR3 is TGTGCCAGCAGTGACTCCAATGGAGGGGATTATGGCTACACCTTC. The V call is TRBV6-5, the J call TRBJ1-2; possible D gene TRBD1, 5 bases. The CDR3 totals 15 residues. Germline V lookup: CDR1 MNHEY, CDR2 SVGAGI.

In its sample, this clone was seen once. Within the sample, other DNA sequences also encode this same CDR3. J is TRBJ1-1 and V is TRBV5-1; 10 nucleotides line up with TRBD1. With V trimmed by 0 bases and J by 1 base, 3 bases remained unmatched. Germline V CDR1 and CDR2: SGHRS, YFSETQ. This CDR3 region has 16 residues. CDR3 nucleotides: TGCGCCAGCAGCTTGGGGGACAGGGGCCAGAACACTGAAGCTTTCTTT. Translation: CASSLGDRGQNTEAFF.

This clone has only one observation. The V gene is TRBV9, the J gene TRBJ1-2, with 10 bases lining up with TRBD1. The CDR3 loop spans 16 amino acids. Germline CDR1 is SGDLS and CDR2 is YYNGEE. The ends lost 0 bases at V and 7 bases at J; junction bases unmatched: 9. The CDR3 here is CASSVDRQGATGGYTF. The CDR3 DNA is TGTGCCAGCAGCGTAGACCGACAGGGGGCGACCGGTGGCTACACCTTC.

V and J are TRBV5-1 and TRBJ2-3; 7 nucleotides align to TRBD2. The CDR3 is made up of 16 amino acids. With 2 bases clipped from V and 0 bases from J, the junction kept 6 bases outside the gene matches. Germline V gives CDR1 SGHRS, CDR2 YFSETQ. The DNA for the CDR3 is TGCGCCAGCAGCTTTTTAAGCGGGGCTAGCACAGATACGCAGTATTTT. Protein product: CASSFLSGASTDTQYF.

This chain uses TRBV6-1 with TRBJ1-5, with 11 bases that match TRBD1. Germline CDR1 and CDR2: MNHNS and SASEGT. Trimming cost V 4 bases and J 15 bases; bases outside gene matches: 8. The CDR3 covers 13 residues. The chain's CDR3 is CASSVSGQGAMHF. The CDR3 nucleotides are TGTGCCAGCAGTGTTTCCGGACAGGGGGCAATGCATTTT.

This chain joins TRBV5-1 and TRBJ1-5, with D maybe TRBD1 (6 bases). The CDR3 covers 14 residues. V dropped 7 bases and J dropped 6 bases, with 17 bases sitting between them. Germline V CDR1 and CDR2: SGHRS, YFSETQ. This CDR3 reads CASALSGGSQPQHF. The CDR3 nucleotides read TGCGCCAGCGCCCTGTCGGGGGGCAGTCAGCCCCAGCATTTT.

This clone was counted a single time. The chain carries TRBV5-5 and TRBJ2-3, with 9 bases that match TRBD2. The J segment lost 6 bases and the V segment lost 2 bases, leaving 7 bases of the junction unmatched. The CDR3 contains 15 residues. CDR1 SGHKS and CDR2 YYEKEE come from the germline V gene (reference sequence). CDR3 region: CASSFLGGGGDTQYF. CDR3 DNA: TGTGCCAGCAGCTTCCTCGGCGGGGGGGGTGATACGCAGTATTTT.

This rearrangement joins TRBV30 to TRBJ1-2; 7 bases are shared with TRBD1. Losses at the gene ends were 1 base for V and 3 bases for J; bases not matched to a gene: 11. Germline V gene data show CDR1 as GTSNPN and CDR2 as SVGIG (reference sequence). The CDR3 runs 16 residues. CDR3 coding DNA: TGTGCCTGGAGTGCCGGCCGTACAGGGGCCTACTATGGCTACACCTTC. Translated, it gives CAWSAGRTGAYYGYTF.

CDR3 DNA: TGTGCCAGCAGTTTCTCTGGACTAGCGGGAAGTTTCAATGAGCAGTTCTTC. Its protein product is CASSFSGLAGSFNEQFF. This chain uses TRBV27 with TRBJ2-1; the match to TRBD2 covers 12 bases. There are 17 residues in the CDR3. The germline CDR1 and CDR2 sequences are MNHEY and SMNVEV (reference sequence). After removal of 3 bases from V and 6 bases from J, the junction contained 9 bases not matched to a gene.

The rearrangement links TRBV5-6 to TRBJ2-5; D possibly corresponds to TRBD2 (5 bases). The V gene lost 0 bases and the J gene lost 4 bases, with 10 bases spanning the gap. CDR1 and CDR2 from the germline V gene are SGHDT and YYEEEE. The CDR3 spans 14 residues. CDR3 in amino acids: CASSLVGGGETQYF. In nucleotides, the CDR3 is TGTGCCAGCAGCTTGGTTGGTGGAGGAGAGACCCAGTACTTC.

V and J are TRBV10-3 and TRBJ2-1; 7 nucleotides agree with TRBD1. The junction had 4 bases not matched to a gene; V was cut back by 4 bases and J by 4 bases. Germline V lookup: CDR1 ENHRY, CDR2 SYGVKD. This CDR3 contains 14 residues. The CDR3 loop reads CAISGRDSYNEQFF. In DNA form, the CDR3 reads TGTGCCATCAGTGGCCGGGACAGTTACAATGAGCAGTTCTTC.

Concerning this clone itself: Other DNA sequences in this sample translate to the same CDR3. This chain connects TRBV7-9 to TRBJ1-1, with a weak D call TRBD1 (6 bases). This CDR3 comprises 13 residues. Trimming stripped 5 bases from V and 1 base from J, with 8 bases between. The germline gives CDR1 SEHNR, CDR2 FQNEAQ (reference sequence). CDR3 bases: TGTGCCAGCAGCAGAGGGGGGAACACTGAAGCTTTCTTT. Its translation is CASSRGGNTEAFF.

This clone was detected a few times. The V call is TRBV5-4, the J call TRBJ1-6; 11 bases line up with TRBD1. V shed 4 bases and J 11 bases; nucleotides not matched to a gene: 5. The CDR3 has 14 amino acids. The germline V gene encodes CDR1 SGHNT and CDR2 YYREEE (reference sequence). This CDR3 is CASSVRDRGTPLHF. Here the CDR3 DNA reads TGTGCCAGCAGCGTCCGGGACAGGGGGACACCCCTCCACTTT.

The chain employs TRBV6-1 and TRBJ2-5; 9 positions match TRBD1. Germline assignment: CDR1 MNHNS and CDR2 SASEGT. V gave up 4 bases and J gave up 7 bases; unmatched junction bases: 10. The CDR3 loop spans 15 amino acids. The CDR3 nucleotides read TGTGCCAGCAGTGCTTTACAGGGGGCGGCAGGGACCCAGTACTTC. Protein product: CASSALQGAAGTQYF.

V is TRBV27 and J is TRBJ2-1; no reliable D call. V was clipped by 5 bases and J by 9 bases, with 14 bases between them. The CDR3 totals 13 residues. CDR1 MNHEY and CDR2 SMNVEV come from the germline V gene (reference sequence). CDR3 region: CASSAHRVTEQFF. DNA of the CDR3: TGTGCCAGCAGTGCACACCGGGTCACTGAGCAGTTCTTC.

This chain uses TRBV28 with TRBJ1-1; 9 bases line up with TRBD1. V trimming: 7 bases; J trimming: 4 bases; junction bases outside the gene matches: 10. This CDR3 has 15 amino acids. Germline V lookup: CDR1 MDHEN, CDR2 SYDVKM. The CDR3 is CASKTQGAGSTEAFF. The CDR3 DNA sequence: TGTGCCAGCAAAACACAGGGGGCCGGTAGCACTGAAGCTTTCTTT.